This T cell receptor beta chain was captured by sequencing in a study of human T cells and chemical hapten exposure. The germline V and J ends were trimmed by 0 bases and 10 bases, with 14 bases remaining between them. Germline V gene sequence: CDR1 LGHNA, CDR2 YSLEER. The length of the CDR3 is 14 residues. Time point of the sample: pre-sensitization, week 0. Documented treatment: therapeutic diphenylcyclopropenone sensitization with weekly scalp DPC. Remarks on this clonotype: As yet, its antigen is unknown.

Attachment of unique molecular identifiers to individual cDNA molecules was performed in the library. TCRdb re-derived calls from the RACE reads in MiXCR, one entry per CDR3 protein. The table shows about 80,000 distinct CDR3 sequences, with roughly 15% occurring only once. Study-wide results and limits: TCRs above 1 in 1000 frequency stayed constant with DPC sensitization.

The receptor was derived from a woman between 45 and 60 years old with alopecia areata. Some clones in this sample may be carry-over from other donors' samples. The V and J genes are TRBV4-3 and TRBJ2-3; TRBD2 might be the D (7 bases). The starting material was whole blood, obtained in connection with sensitization to the hapten diphenylcyclopropenone (DPC). CDR3 loop: CASSQDSGEGAQYF. In nucleotides, the CDR3 is TGCGCCAGCAGCCAAGATTCAGGGGAGGGCGCGCAGTATTTT.